This TCR beta chain was sequenced for a study of T cells after yellow fever vaccination. Overall study: SMART-Seq v4 Ultra Low Input served to prepare low-cell-number fractions. General study findings and limits: Clonotypes shared by both compartments, CD4 and CD8, made up a small share. Researchers cautioned that FACS-sorted repertoires could harbor abundant clonotypes contaminating from the bulk population.

In germline, CDR1 is SGHTA, CDR2 FQGNSA. The CDR3 is 15 amino acids. Trimming removed 5 bases at V and 5 bases at J, with 18 bases between. In this sample, this clonotype turned up many times. Its specificity is unknown. 5'RACE template switching produced TCR cDNA carrying a universal primer site and UMIs. TCRdb reanalysed the 5' RACE reads using MiXCR and keeps one entry per CDR3 protein. The sample consists of under 500,000 distinct CDR3 sequences, roughly a sixth of them appearing once. The chain couples TRBV7-2 to TRBJ2-5; D might be TRBD1 or TRBD2, each matching 5 bases. The source material was PBMCs, sampled before the yellow fever booster vaccination. The receptor comes from a man aged 18 to 35 who received the YFV17D yellow fever vaccine. CDR3: CASSGSGTFGETQYF. CDR3 coding DNA: TGTGCCAGCAGCGGCTCCGGGACCTTTGGGGAGACCCAGTACTTC.